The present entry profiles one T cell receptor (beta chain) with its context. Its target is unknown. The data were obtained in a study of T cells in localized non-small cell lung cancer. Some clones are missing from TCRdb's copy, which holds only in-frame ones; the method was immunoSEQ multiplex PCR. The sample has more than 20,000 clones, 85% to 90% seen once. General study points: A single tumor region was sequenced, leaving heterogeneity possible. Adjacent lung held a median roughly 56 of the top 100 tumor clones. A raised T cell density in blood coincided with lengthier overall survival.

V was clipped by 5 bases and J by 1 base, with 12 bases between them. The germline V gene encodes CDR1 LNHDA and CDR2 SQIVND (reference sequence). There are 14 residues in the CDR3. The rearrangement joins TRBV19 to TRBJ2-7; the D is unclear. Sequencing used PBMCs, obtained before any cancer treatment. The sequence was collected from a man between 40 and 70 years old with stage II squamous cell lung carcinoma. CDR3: CASSLAGLSYEQYF. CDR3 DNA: TGTGCCAGTAGTTTGGCAGGCCTGTCCTACGAGCAGTACTTC. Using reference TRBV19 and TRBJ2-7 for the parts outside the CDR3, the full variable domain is DGGITQSPKYLFRKEGQNVTLSCEQNLNHDAMYWYRQDPGQGLRLIYYSQIVNDFQKGDIAEGYSVSREKKESFPLTVTSAQKNPTAFYLCASSLAGLSYEQYFGPGTRLTVT.